These 28 T cell receptor beta chains were all obtained from the same sample, sequenced in a study of cytomegalovirus exposure and HLA in healthy donors. In the PCR, 60 Vbeta and 13 Jbeta primers were used. Some clones are missing from TCRdb's copy, which holds only in-frame ones; the method was immunoSEQ multiplex PCR. Among 110,000 to 150,000 clones listed, roughly 73% were seen once. Sequences were obtained from PBMCs. The receptors were gathered from a human donor in good health.

This clone showed up just a few times. The chain is built from TRBV7-9 and TRBJ1-6; the match to TRBD1 covers 9 bases. The junction had 14 bases not matched to a gene; V was cut back by 4 bases and J by 10 bases. The CDR3 has 17 amino acids. Germline V gene sequence: CDR1 SEHNR, CDR2 FQNEAQ (reference sequence). For the CDR3, the DNA is TGTGCCAGCAGCTACCACGATAGGACAGGGGTGGGATCACCCCTCCACTTT. This sequence encodes CASSYHDRTGVGSPLHF.

V and J are TRBV7-3 and TRBJ1-2; maybe TRBD1 (6 bases). Trimming took off 0 bases at V and 8 bases at J, with 10 bases between the two ends. The CDR3 is 13 amino acids. Germline V gene data show CDR1 as SGHTA and CDR2 as FQGTGA. DNA of the CDR3: TGTGCCAGCAGCTTAACGGGGGCGGACGGCTACACCTTC. This encodes CASSLTGADGYTF.

The J gene is TRBJ2-7, the V gene TRBV9, with 10 positions matching TRBD2. This CDR3 spans 16 amino acids. CDR1 and CDR2 from the germline V gene are SGDLS and YYNGEE. The junction had 3 bases not matched to a gene; V was cut back by 0 bases and J by 0 bases. The CDR3 region is CASSVGPSGSSYEQYF. CDR3 DNA: TGTGCCAGCAGCGTAGGCCCTAGCGGGAGCTCCTACGAGCAGTACTTC.

This chain links TRBV9 with TRBJ2-2, with no clear D. Between the trimmed V and J ends, which lost 4 bases and 0 bases, there was a span of 16 bases. Germline values: CDR1 SGDLS, CDR2 YYNGEE. CDR3 length equals 17 residues. As DNA, the CDR3 is TGTGCCAGCAGCCAACCGCTCAGGTGGACGAACACCGGGGAGCTGTTTTTT. It codes for CASSQPLRWTNTGELFF.

In nucleotides, the CDR3 is TGTGCCAGCAGTGAAGGACTAGCGGGAGTGTTTGAGCAGTTCTTC. This encodes CASSEGLAGVFEQFF. This chain links TRBV2 with TRBJ2-1, with 12 bases that match TRBD2. In germline, CDR1 is SNHLY, CDR2 FYNNEI. Trimming took 1 base from V and 9 from J; bases not matched to a gene: 4. The CDR3 covers 15 residues.

The chain joins TRBV7-3 to TRBJ2-2; TRBD1 agrees at 11 bases. This CDR3 comprises 15 residues. The junction had 3 bases not matched to a gene; V was cut back by 5 bases and J by 4 bases. Germline loops: CDR1 SGHTA, CDR2 FQGTGA. The CDR3 nucleotides are TGTGCCAGCAGCACGGGACAGGGGGGCACCGGGGAGCTGTTTTTT. This sequence encodes CASSTGQGGTGELFF.

J is TRBJ2-3 and V is TRBV27; TRBD2 matches at 8 bases. Germline V gene sequence: CDR1 MNHEY, CDR2 SMNVEV (reference sequence). This CDR3 has 16 residues. V lost 4 bases and J lost 6; bases outside the gene matches: 12. CDR3 protein: CASSSGLGRGSDTQYF. DNA for the CDR3: TGTGCCAGCAGTTCGGGACTAGGCCGAGGTTCGGATACGCAGTATTTT.

This rearrangement joins TRBV5-8 to TRBJ1-5; a weak D match, TRBD1 (6 bases). Germline assignment: CDR1 SGHTS and CDR2 YDEGEE. CDR3 length: 15 residues. V lost 6 bases and J 0 bases, leaving 13 bases between the germline ends. This chain's CDR3 is CASTLDSYSNQPQHF. The CDR3 DNA reads TGTGCCAGCACACTGGACAGCTATAGCAATCAGCCCCAGCATTTT.

The rearrangement joins TRBV18 to TRBJ2-1; D unclear. Germline assignment: CDR1 KGHSH and CDR2 LQKENI. CDR3 length: 14 residues. V shed 3 bases and J shed 4 bases, with 10 bases lying between them. The CDR3 spells CASSPWAFYNEQFF. In DNA form, the CDR3 reads TGTGCCAGCTCACCCTGGGCGTTTTACAATGAGCAGTTCTTC.

The chain is built from TRBV6-5 and TRBJ1-2; 7 bases align to TRBD1. Germline assignment: CDR1 MNHEY and CDR2 SVGAGI. Trimming cost V 2 bases and J 8 bases; bases outside gene matches: 2. The CDR3 is 12 residues long. For the CDR3, the DNA is TGTGCCAGCAGTTACAGGGGGCGCGGCTACACCTTC. Protein sequence: CASSYRGRGYTF.

The rearrangement uses TRBV11-1 and TRBJ1-2; TRBD1 is a possible D gene (6 bases). The CDR3 runs to 15 residues. The germline V and J ends were trimmed by 2 bases and 3 bases, with 13 bases remaining between them. CDR1 and CDR2 from the germline V gene are SGHAT and FQDESV (reference sequence). Here the CDR3 reads CASSLSSKGDYGYTF. CDR3 nucleotides: TGTGCCAGCAGCTTAAGTAGCAAGGGGGACTATGGCTACACCTTC.

The chain links TRBV6-1 to TRBJ2-7, with TRBD2 as a possible D gene (5 bases). V gave up 2 bases and J gave up 3 bases, with 17 bases separating them. Germline loops: CDR1 MNHNS, CDR2 SASEGT. CDR3 size: 16 residues. In DNA form, the CDR3 reads TGTGCCAGCAGTGAAACCCGAGGAGGTGCTAACTACGAGCAGTACTTC. Encoded protein: CASSETRGGANYEQYF.

The chain links TRBV19 to TRBJ1-2; D remains ambiguous. The CDR3 covers 14 residues. The V gene's germline CDR1 is LNHDA and CDR2 SQIVND (reference sequence). The ends were cut back, 3 bases at V and 3 bases at J, with 11 bases in the middle. The chain's CDR3 is CASSIERADYGYTF. Here the CDR3 DNA reads TGTGCCAGTAGTATCGAGCGGGCAGACTATGGCTACACCTTC.

The genes are TRBV5-5 and TRBJ1-2; D remains unclear. V lost 0 bases, J lost 2 bases, and 8 bases lay in between. Germline CDR1 SGHKS, CDR2 YYEKEE (reference sequence). CDR3 size: 14 residues. The CDR3: CASSLELGNYGYTF. The CDR3 nucleotides read TGTGCCAGCAGCTTGGAACTAGGGAACTATGGCTACACCTTC.

This clone occurred a few times. The chain links TRBV5-1 to TRBJ1-3, with D hard to call. CDR1 is SGHRS and CDR2 is YFSETQ in the germline V gene. This CDR3 region has 15 residues. Trimming shortened V by 1 base and J by 0 bases, and 8 bases separated the two germline ends. Here the CDR3 DNA reads TGCGCCAGCAGCTTGCACGGGAGCTCTGGAAACACCATATATTTT. It translates to CASSLHGSSGNTIYF.

This chain connects TRBV30 to TRBJ1-1; 8 bases agree with TRBD1. Germline-derived CDR1 and CDR2 are GTSNPN and SVGIG (reference sequence). V lost 4 bases to trimming and J lost 4 bases; unmatched junction nucleotides: 8. This CDR3 has 14 residues. This CDR3 reads CAWNPGTGGTEAFF. CDR3 in DNA: TGTGCCTGGAACCCGGGTACAGGGGGCACTGAAGCTTTCTTT.

The chain couples TRBV9 to TRBJ1-2; weak D call: TRBD1 (6 bases). Germline loops: CDR1 SGDLS, CDR2 YYNGEE. The CDR3 contains 15 residues. The V end lost 4 bases, the J end lost 8 bases, and 21 bases lay between the germline ends. CDR3 amino acids: CASSQNRQAVSGYTF. The CDR3 coding sequence is TGTGCCAGCAGCCAGAACCGACAGGCCGTGAGCGGCTACACCTTC.

The V gene is TRBV6-1, the J gene TRBJ2-7; tentatively, D is TRBD2 (5 bases). The germline V gene encodes CDR1 MNHNS and CDR2 SASEGT. Trimming removed 2 bases from V and 7 bases from J, with 21 bases in between. This CDR3 has 16 amino acids. The CDR3 region is CASSERLADLAREQYF. The DNA of the CDR3 is TGTGCCAGCAGTGAAAGGCTAGCCGACCTCGCTCGGGAGCAGTACTTC.

The chain combines TRBV6-1 with TRBJ2-1; 9 bases agree with TRBD1. The germline V gene has CDR1 MNHNS and CDR2 SASEGT. CDR3 length equals 14 residues. V was pared by 6 bases and J by 7 bases, with 7 bases of the junction left unmatched. The CDR3 sequence is CASSNRDRVNEQFF. The CDR3 coding sequence is TGTGCCAGCAGCAATCGGGACAGGGTTAATGAGCAGTTCTTC.

V usage is TRBV10-3 and J usage is TRBJ1-1, with TRBD1 identical over 7 bases. This CDR3 contains 12 residues. The germline CDR1 and CDR2 sequences are ENHRY and SYGVKD. The V and J ends lost 6 bases and 3 bases, in that order; junction bases with no gene match: 1. CDR3 region: CAIRQGDTEAFF. Here the CDR3 DNA reads TGTGCCATCAGGCAGGGGGACACTGAAGCTTTCTTT.

The rearrangement uses TRBV28 and TRBJ1-4; tentative D call: TRBD1 (6 bases). This CDR3 contains 13 residues. The V and J ends lost 7 bases and 4 bases respectively, with 10 bases between them. Germline V gene data show CDR1 as MDHEN and CDR2 as SYDVKM. The CDR3 here is CASIEGVNEKLFF. The DNA of the CDR3 is TGTGCCAGCATAGAGGGGGTTAATGAAAAACTGTTTTTT. Full variable domain (outside the CDR3, taken from reference TRBV28 and TRBJ1-4): DVKVTQSSRYLVKRTGEKVFLECVQDMDHENMFWYRQDPGLGLRLIYFSYDVKMKEKGDIPEGYSVSREKKERFSLILESASTNQTSMYLCASIEGVNEKLFFGSGTQLSVL.

The chain combines TRBV29-1 with TRBJ1-2; 9 bases are a match to TRBD1. Trimming at V came to 7 bases and at J to 2 bases, leaving 5 bases not matched to a gene. This CDR3 has 13 residues. Germline-derived CDR1 and CDR2 are SQVTM and ANQGSEA. The CDR3 DNA reads TGCAGCGCCAAGACAGGGGGGAACTATGGCTACACCTTC. This translates into CSAKTGGNYGYTF.

J is TRBJ2-2 and V is TRBV7-9; the D gene is possibly TRBD2 (5 bases). Germline values: CDR1 SEHNR, CDR2 FQNEAQ (reference sequence). Trimming removed 11 bases at V and 1 base at J, with 14 bases between. This CDR3 contains 14 residues. CDR3 region: CADHHGENTGELFF. The DNA for the CDR3 is TGTGCCGACCATCACGGGGAGAACACCGGGGAGCTGTTTTTT.

The rearrangement links TRBV6-5 to TRBJ2-2, with D uncertain. The CDR3 is made up of 13 amino acids. The germline V gene has CDR1 MNHEY and CDR2 SVGAGI. V lost 0 bases and J lost 5, with 4 bases in between. The CDR3 DNA sequence: TGTGCCAGCAGTTACTCCGGGACCGGGGAGCTGTTTTTT. Amino acids: CASSYSGTGELFF.

Only a few counts were recorded for this clone. This sequence joins TRBV5-4 and TRBJ2-7; D possibly corresponds to TRBD1 (6 bases). Trimming shortened V by 4 bases and J by 6 bases, and 17 bases separated the two germline ends. The CDR3 length is 14 residues. The V gene's germline CDR1 is SGHNT and CDR2 YYREEE (reference sequence). The CDR3 region is CASSVTGSRAEQYF. The CDR3 DNA reads as TGTGCCAGCAGCGTCACAGGGTCGCGCGCCGAGCAGTACTTC.

The rearrangement uses TRBV5-6 and TRBJ1-3; D unclear. CDR1 SGHDT and CDR2 YYEEEE come from the germline V gene. The CDR3 totals 15 residues. The ends were cut back, 0 bases at V and 0 bases at J, with 7 bases in the middle. CDR3 coding DNA: TGTGCCAGCAGCTTGGGAGCGGGCTCTGGAAACACCATATATTTT. As protein: CASSLGAGSGNTIYF.

The chain joins TRBV21-1 to TRBJ1-1; TRBD1 was called by the table and not checked on the DNA. TRBV21-1 is a listed pseudogene. This CDR3 spans 18 amino acids. The CDR3 loop reads CASSKHTGGYHLNTEAFF. The CDR3 DNA follows: TGTGCCAGCAGCAAGCATACAGGGGGCTATCACCTGAACACTGAAGCTTTCTTT.

This chain connects TRBV10-2 to TRBJ1-6; 10 nucleotides line up with TRBD1. The CDR3 spans 17 residues. Trimming at V came to 5 bases and at J to 8 bases, leaving 12 bases not matched to a gene. Germline V gene data show CDR1 as WSHSY and CDR2 as SAAADI. The CDR3 bases are TGCGCCAGCAGTCCCCCTCCCTCCGGGACAGGGGATTCACCCCTCCACTTT. Protein product: CASSPPPSGTGDSPLHF.